One sample yielded the 30 T cell receptor beta chains listed below, sequenced in a study of regulatory T cells in long-lasting Graves disease. Arm-PCR of CDR3 regions with iRepertoire HTBI primers generated TCR beta libraries. TCRdb re-derived calls from the multiplex PCR reads in MiXCR, one entry per CDR3 protein. In the table there are around 510,000 distinct CDR3 sequences, around 20% of which are singletons. Time point defined: persistent/refractory GD, antithyroid drugs over 5 years with positive TRAb. PBMC-extracted RNA yielded the TCR library. Sequences were derived from peripheral blood mononuclear cells (PBMCs), sampled when the disease was refractory, from a patient treated with antithyroid drugs. Receptors were obtained from a female donor with Graves disease.

CDR3 amino acids: CSVGQGFEAFF. The CDR3 DNA reads as TGCAGCGTTGGACAGGGGTTTGAAGCTTTCTTT. The V gene is TRBV29-1, the J gene TRBJ1-1; 8 nucleotides line up with TRBD1. V lost 4 bases and J lost 7; bases outside the gene matches: 2. The germline V gene encodes CDR1 SQVTM and CDR2 ANQGSEA. The CDR3 has 11 residues. The whole variable domain, filled in from reference TRBV29-1 and TRBJ1-1, reads SAVISQKPSRDICQRGTSLTIQCQVDSQVTMMFWYRQQPGQSLTLIATANQGSEATYESGFVIDKFPISRPNLTFSTLTVSNMSPEDSSIYLCSVGQGFEAFFGQGTRLTVV.

The rearrangement uses TRBV4-1 and TRBJ2-5, with 9 bases lining up with TRBD2. The germline gives CDR1 MGHRA, CDR2 YSYEKL. V trimming: 5 bases; J trimming: 0 bases; junction bases outside the gene matches: 7. The CDR3 length is 16 residues. The CDR3 here is CASSFTSGSNQETQYF. The CDR3 DNA reads TGCGCCAGCAGCTTTACTAGCGGGTCCAACCAAGAGACCCAGTACTTC.

The J gene is TRBJ1-1, the V gene TRBV27; possibly TRBD1 for D (6 bases). The CDR3 has 13 residues. V was pared by 9 bases and J by 4 bases, with 15 bases between. CDR1 MNHEY and CDR2 SMNVEV come from the germline V gene (reference sequence). CDR3 bases: TGTGCCAGTCGATTCACAGGGACCACTGAAGCTTTCTTT. This encodes CASRFTGTTEAFF.

The sample holds many counts of this clonotype. The chain links TRBV7-8 to TRBJ2-7; TRBD1 matches 7 bases. J was trimmed by 2 bases and V by 5 bases; bases with no gene match: 6. This CDR3 has 14 residues. CDR1 is SGHVS and CDR2 is FQNEAQ in the germline V gene. CDR3 protein: CASSQQQGTYEQYF. CDR3 DNA sequence: TGTGCCAGCAGCCAACAACAGGGGACCTACGAGCAGTACTTC.

Many counts were recorded for this clonotype. This rearrangement joins TRBV28 to TRBJ2-7; a possible D gene is TRBD1 (6 bases). The CDR3 extends over 13 amino acids. Germline CDR1 and CDR2: MDHEN and SYDVKM. Deletions cut 6 bases from V and 4 bases from J, with 13 bases between. CDR3 protein: CASRYYGQYEQYF. The CDR3, as DNA: TGTGCCAGCAGATACTACGGACAGTACGAGCAGTACTTC.

This clonotype was seen ten or more times. The chain employs TRBV11-1 and TRBJ2-2; 7 positions match TRBD2. V was clipped by 6 bases and J by 1 base; unmatched bases: 8. CDR1 and CDR2 from the germline V gene are SGHAT and FQDESV (reference sequence). The CDR3 contains 16 residues. The CDR3 DNA reads TGTGCCAGCAGACCACGATCGGGAGGGAACACCGGGGAGCTGTTTTTT. It encodes CASRPRSGGNTGELFF. Full variable domain (missing parts from reference TRBV11-1 and TRBJ2-2): EAEVAQSPRYKITEKSQAVAFWCDPISGHATLYWYRQILGQGPELLVQFQDESVVDDSQLPKDRFSAERLKGVDSTLKIQPAELGDSAMYLCASRPRSGGNTGELFFGEGSRLTVL.

J is TRBJ1-2 and V is TRBV2; no clear D. The ends were cut back, 5 bases at V and 0 bases at J, with 19 bases in the middle. Germline V CDR1 and CDR2: SNHLY, FYNNEI. The CDR3 sequence is 17 residues long. CDR3 in DNA: TGTGCCAGCAGTCCCCTGGGAACAGAAGAAGCTAACTATGGCTACACCTTC. Its protein is CASSPLGTEEANYGYTF.

V gene TRBV4-2 combines with J gene TRBJ2-3, with a tentative D call TRBD1 (6 bases). Trimming stripped 1 base from V and 1 base from J, with 9 bases between. Germline loops: CDR1 LGHNA, CDR2 YNFKEQ. The CDR3 totals 15 residues. In DNA, the CDR3 is TGTGCCAGCAGCCAAGTGAACAGGGGCACAGATACGCAGTATTTT. This encodes CASSQVNRGTDTQYF.

This clonotype was seen a single time. The chain links TRBV7-3 to TRBJ1-3; the D gene is possibly TRBD1 (5 bases). Deletions cut 3 bases from V and 4 bases from J, with 10 bases between. Germline loops: CDR1 SGHTA, CDR2 FQGTGA. This CDR3 comprises 14 residues. The CDR3 spells CASSLGGVGNTIYF. The CDR3 DNA is TGTGCCAGCAGCTTGGGGGGGGTCGGAAACACCATATATTTT.

The chain uses TRBV5-1 and TRBJ1-1; possibly TRBD1 for D (5 bases). This CDR3 has 14 amino acids. Germline loops: CDR1 SGHRS, CDR2 YFSETQ. V was trimmed by 0 bases and J by 5 bases, leaving 11 bases between them. CDR3 residues: CASSLEGLQTEAFF. The CDR3 DNA reads as TGCGCCAGCAGCTTGGAGGGACTCCAGACTGAAGCTTTCTTT.

The CDR3 loop is CASSLASRNTEAFF. DNA for the CDR3: TGCGCCAGCAGCTTGGCCTCCAGGAACACTGAAGCTTTCTTT. This sequence joins TRBV5-1 and TRBJ1-1, with D unresolved. CDR3 length: 14 residues. V was trimmed by 0 bases and J by 1 base, leaving 7 bases between them. Germline CDR1 and CDR2: SGHRS and YFSETQ.

There are many counts of this clonotype. The chain recombines TRBV20-1 with TRBJ2-1; TRBD2 agrees at 15 bases. CDR1 and CDR2 from the germline V gene are DFQATT and SNEGSKA (reference sequence). This CDR3 is built from 12 residues. The CDR3 region is CRGTSGGNEQFF. The DNA of the CDR3 is TGCAGGGGGACTAGCGGGGGGAATGAGCAGTTCTTC.

This clonotype was counted a few times. This sequence joins TRBV3-1 and TRBJ2-2; 9 positions agree with TRBD2. Germline V gene sequence: CDR1 LGHDT, CDR2 YNNKEL (reference sequence). The CDR3 spans 16 residues. The ends lost 5 bases at V and 2 bases at J; junction bases unmatched: 6. The CDR3 DNA is TGTGCCAGCAGCTCGACTAGCGGCCCTAACACCGGGGAGCTGTTTTTT. Translating it yields CASSSTSGPNTGELFF.

This clonotype was counted between two and nine times. The chain carries TRBV20-1 and TRBJ1-1, with 8 bases fitting TRBD1. CDR1 is DFQATT, CDR2 SNEGSKA, per germline (reference sequence). CDR3 length: 14 amino acids. J gave up 5 bases and V 3 bases, and 8 bases lay outside the gene matches. CDR3 protein: CSASPGQGWTEAFF. CDR3 nucleotides: TGCAGTGCTAGTCCCGGACAGGGCTGGACTGAAGCTTTCTTT.

This clonotype was seen many times. The chain carries TRBV11-1 and TRBJ1-1; 10 bases are a match to TRBD1. Germline CDR1 is SGHAT and CDR2 is FQDESV (reference sequence). The V and J ends lost 3 bases and 0 bases, in that order; junction bases with no gene match: 7. The CDR3 is made up of 17 amino acids. CDR3 in DNA: TGTGCCAGCAGCTTTTCCGGGACAGGGGCGCTGAACACTGAAGCTTTCTTT. It is translated as CASSFSGTGALNTEAFF.

At least ten counts were recorded for this clonotype. The genes are TRBV11-2 and TRBJ2-5; D might be TRBD1 (6 bases). CDR1 and CDR2 from the germline V gene are SGHAT and FQNNGV. The CDR3 extends over 15 amino acids. V gave up 4 bases and J gave up 2 bases, with 14 bases separating them. The CDR3 nucleotides read TGTGCCAGCAGCTCAACAGGGAAGGGACAAGAGACCCAGTACTTC. This translates into CASSSTGKGQETQYF.

The chain employs TRBV6-4 and TRBJ1-2; the match to TRBD1 covers 8 bases. This CDR3 contains 15 residues. V lost 2 bases and J lost 6; bases outside the gene matches: 8. Germline V gene data show CDR1 as MRHNA and CDR2 as SNTAGT. CDR3 nucleotide sequence: TGTGCCAGCAGTGACGGGTGGACAGGGCTGAATGGCTACACCTTC. This gives the protein CASSDGWTGLNGYTF.

Points on this clonotype: This may arise from a read error, as a much more abundant clone is one base away. V usage is TRBV6-2 or TRBV6-3 and J usage is TRBJ1-2; D not resolved. The V end lost 2 bases, the J end lost 12 bases, and 13 bases lay between the germline ends. The CDR3 consists of 12 residues. Germline V gives CDR1 MNHEY, CDR2 SVGEGT. The CDR3, as DNA: TGTGCCAGCAGTTACGAGGGTCGGTTTCACACCTTC. The encoded protein is CASSYEGRFHTF.

In its sample, this clonotype was seen many times. The chain carries TRBV2 and TRBJ1-2; D perhaps matches TRBD1 (6 bases). Trimming stripped 5 bases from V and 4 bases from J, with 8 bases between. This CDR3 spans 12 amino acids. CDR1 SNHLY and CDR2 FYNNEI come from the germline V gene. The CDR3 DNA reads TGTGCCAGCAGTTCGACAGGCTATGGCTACACCTTC. Residues: CASSSTGYGYTF.

The chain is built from TRBV6-1 and TRBJ2-1; no reliable D call. The CDR3 is made up of 13 amino acids. Trimming cost V 6 bases and J 7 bases, with 13 bases left between them. CDR1 and CDR2 from the germline V gene are MNHNS and SASEGT. CDR3 amino acids: CASRRLGLNEQFF. In nucleotides, the CDR3 is TGTGCCAGCAGGCGGTTAGGGTTGAATGAGCAGTTCTTC.

The sample holds a few counts of this clonotype. The chain carries TRBV6-9 and TRBJ2-1, with 10 positions matching TRBD2. The CDR3 sequence is 16 residues long. Germline CDR1 MNHGY, CDR2 SVAAGI. After removal of 3 bases from V and 4 bases from J, the junction contained 6 bases not matched to a gene. CDR3 in amino acids: CASSYPSGRLYNEQFF. The CDR3, as DNA: TGTGCCAGCAGTTACCCTAGCGGGAGATTGTACAATGAGCAGTTCTTC.

This clonotype was detected only a few times. This chain uses TRBV19 with TRBJ1-1; no reliable D call. Per germline, CDR1 LNHDA and CDR2 SQIVND (reference sequence). This CDR3 spans 11 amino acids. Trimming took off 8 bases at V and 4 bases at J, with 8 bases between the two ends. Here the CDR3 DNA reads TGTGCCAGTGGGCGGTTCACTGAAGCTTTCTTT. Translating it yields CASGRFTEAFF. The complete variable domain, with remaining parts taken from reference TRBV19 and TRBJ1-1, reads DGGITQSPKYLFRKEGQNVTLSCEQNLNHDAMYWYRQDPGQGLRLIYYSQIVNDFQKGDIAEGYSVSREKKESFPLTVTSAQKNPTAFYLCASGRFTEAFFGQGTRLTVV.

This clonotype was counted at least ten times. The rearrangement uses TRBV28 and TRBJ1-2, with a weak D call TRBD1 (6 bases). This CDR3 comprises 14 residues. Germline V CDR1 and CDR2: MDHEN, SYDVKM. The ends were cut back, 6 bases at V and 4 bases at J, with 15 bases in the middle. The CDR3 spells CASSLGQGTYGYTF. The CDR3 bases are TGTGCCAGCAGCTTAGGCCAGGGGACCTATGGCTACACCTTC.

This clonotype appeared a few times. In nucleotides, the CDR3 is TGTGCCAGCAGTAGAGGGGACAGGGAGGAGCTGTTTTTT. Its translation is CASSRGDREELFF. This rearrangement joins TRBV7-3 to TRBJ2-2; TRBD1 aligns across 9 bases. CDR1 is SGHTA and CDR2 is FQGTGA in the germline V gene. V lost 6 bases and J lost 10; bases outside the gene matches: 6. CDR3 length: 13 amino acids.

This clonotype was counted at least ten times. The chain has TRBV5-1 and TRBJ2-7; no definite D call. V gave up 0 bases and J gave up 6 bases, with 22 bases separating them. The CDR3 is made up of 17 amino acids. The germline CDR1 and CDR2 sequences are SGHRS and YFSETQ. The CDR3: CASSLVLRTLKGGEQYF. The CDR3 nucleotides read TGCGCCAGCAGCTTGGTTTTGCGGACCCTGAAAGGCGGCGAGCAGTACTTC.

J is TRBJ2-7 and V is TRBV20-1; 11 nucleotides align to TRBD2. The CDR3 sequence is 14 residues long. J was trimmed by 3 bases and V by 5 bases; bases with no gene match: 6. CDR1 and CDR2 (germline): DFQATT, SNEGSKA (reference sequence). This CDR3 is CSASIAGGLYEQYF. For the CDR3, the DNA is TGCAGTGCTTCTATAGCGGGAGGGCTCTACGAGCAGTACTTC.

In its sample, this clonotype was seen many times. V gene TRBV28 combines with J gene TRBJ2-5; D possibly corresponds to TRBD1 (6 bases). The CDR3 is 14 amino acids. V was shortened by 3 bases and J by 5 bases, with 13 bases between the two germline ends. Germline CDR1 reads MDHEN; CDR2 reads SYDVKM. For the CDR3, the DNA is TGTGCCAGCAGTTTTGTACAGGGTAGCGAGACCCAGTACTTC. It is translated as CASSFVQGSETQYF.

J is TRBJ1-1 and V is TRBV5-8; perhaps TRBD1 as D (5 bases). The germline gives CDR1 SGHTS, CDR2 YDEGEE. V shed 4 bases and J shed 1 base, with 14 bases lying between them. This CDR3 comprises 15 residues. CDR3: CASSLGGPPNTEAFF. Here the CDR3 DNA reads TGTGCCAGCAGCCTGGGGGGACCTCCGAACACTGAAGCTTTCTTT. The full variable domain, completed using reference TRBV5-8 and TRBJ1-1, is EAGVTQSPTHLIKTRGQQATLRCSPISGHTSVYWYQQALGLGLQFLLWYDEGEERNRGNFPPRFSGRQFPNYSSELNVNALELEDSALYLCASSLGGPPNTEAFFGQGTRLTVV.

In the case of this clonotype: It is likely a read error: a sequence one base away is far more abundant. J is TRBJ1-1 and V is TRBV6-2 or TRBV6-3, with D hard to call. V lost 7 bases and J 5 bases, leaving 14 bases between the germline ends. From germline, CDR1 is MNHEY and CDR2 SVGEGT. This CDR3 spans 13 amino acids. CDR3 residues: CASTGMAGTEAFF. The CDR3 DNA reads TGTGCCAGCACCGGCATGGCGGGGACTGAAGCTTTCTTT.

There are many counts of this clonotype. V and J are TRBV7-2 and TRBJ1-1, with a weak D call TRBD1 (5 bases). This CDR3 has 14 amino acids. In germline, CDR1 is SGHTA, CDR2 FQGNSA. The germline V and J ends were trimmed by 4 bases and 4 bases, with 13 bases remaining between them. The CDR3 DNA is TGTGCCAGCAGCTCGGGCAGGGTGTTCACTGAAGCTTTCTTT. As protein: CASSSGRVFTEAFF.